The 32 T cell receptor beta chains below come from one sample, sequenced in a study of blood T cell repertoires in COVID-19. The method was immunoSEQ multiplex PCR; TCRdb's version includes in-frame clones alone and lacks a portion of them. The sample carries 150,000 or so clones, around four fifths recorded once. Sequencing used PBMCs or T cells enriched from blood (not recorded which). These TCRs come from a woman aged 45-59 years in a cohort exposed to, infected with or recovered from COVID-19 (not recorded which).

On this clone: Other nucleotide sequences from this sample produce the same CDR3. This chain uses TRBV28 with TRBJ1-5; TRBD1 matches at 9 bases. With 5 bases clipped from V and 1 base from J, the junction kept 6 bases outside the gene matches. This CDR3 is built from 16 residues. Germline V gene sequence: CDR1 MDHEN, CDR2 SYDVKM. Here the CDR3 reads CASSTPGQGSNQPQHF. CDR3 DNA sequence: TGTGCCAGCAGTACTCCGGGACAGGGAAGCAATCAGCCCCAGCATTTT.

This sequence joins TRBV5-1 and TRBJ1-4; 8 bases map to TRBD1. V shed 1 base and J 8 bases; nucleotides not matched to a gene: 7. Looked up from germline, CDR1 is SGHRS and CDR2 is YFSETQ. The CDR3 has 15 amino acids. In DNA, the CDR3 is TGCGCCAGCAGCTTGTTGGGACAGGACGGGGAAAAACTGTTTTTT. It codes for CASSLLGQDGEKLFF.

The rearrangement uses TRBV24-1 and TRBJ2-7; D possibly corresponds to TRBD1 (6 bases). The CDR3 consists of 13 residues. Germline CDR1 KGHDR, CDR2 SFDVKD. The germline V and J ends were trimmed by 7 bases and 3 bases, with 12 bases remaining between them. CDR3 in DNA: TGTGCCACCAGCAAAACAGGGTTCTACGAGCAGTACTTC. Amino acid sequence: CATSKTGFYEQYF.

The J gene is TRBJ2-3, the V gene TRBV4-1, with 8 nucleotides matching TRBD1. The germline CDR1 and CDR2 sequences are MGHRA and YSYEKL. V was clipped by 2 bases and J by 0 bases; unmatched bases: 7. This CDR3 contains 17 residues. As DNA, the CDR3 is TGCGCCAGCAGCCAAACGAGGACAGGGTCGAGCACAGATACGCAGTATTTT. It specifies CASSQTRTGSSTDTQYF.

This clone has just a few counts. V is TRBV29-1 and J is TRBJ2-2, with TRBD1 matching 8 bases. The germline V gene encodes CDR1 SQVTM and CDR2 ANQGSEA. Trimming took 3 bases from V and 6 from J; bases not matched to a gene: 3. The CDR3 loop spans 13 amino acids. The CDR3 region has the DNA TGCAGCGTTGAGGACAGGGCGCCCGGGGAGCTGTTTTTT. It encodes CSVEDRAPGELFF.

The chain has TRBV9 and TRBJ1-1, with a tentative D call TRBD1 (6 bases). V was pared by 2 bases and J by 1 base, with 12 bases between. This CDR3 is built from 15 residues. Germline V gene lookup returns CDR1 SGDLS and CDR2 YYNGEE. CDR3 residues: CASSVADRTNTEAFF. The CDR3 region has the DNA TGTGCCAGCAGCGTGGCCGACAGGACGAACACTGAAGCTTTCTTT.

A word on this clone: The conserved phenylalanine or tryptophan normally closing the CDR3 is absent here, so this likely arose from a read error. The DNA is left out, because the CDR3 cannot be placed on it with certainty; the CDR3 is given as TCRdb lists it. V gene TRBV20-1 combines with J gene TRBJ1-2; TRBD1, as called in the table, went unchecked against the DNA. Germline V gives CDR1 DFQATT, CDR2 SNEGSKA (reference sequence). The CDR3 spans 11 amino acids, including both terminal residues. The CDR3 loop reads CSAILAIGTGY.

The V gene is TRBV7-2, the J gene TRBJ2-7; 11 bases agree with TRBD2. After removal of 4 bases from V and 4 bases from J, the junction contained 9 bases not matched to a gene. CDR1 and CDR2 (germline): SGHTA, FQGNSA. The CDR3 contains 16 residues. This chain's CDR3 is CASSSSGGNLWYEQYF. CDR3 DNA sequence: TGTGCCAGCAGCTCTAGCGGGGGGAATTTGTGGTACGAGCAGTACTTC.

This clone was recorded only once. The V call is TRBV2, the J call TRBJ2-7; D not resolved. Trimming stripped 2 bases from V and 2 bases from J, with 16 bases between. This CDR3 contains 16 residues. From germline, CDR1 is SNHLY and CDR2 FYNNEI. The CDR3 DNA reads TGTGCCAGCAGTGAATTGGTCCGATCTAATACCTACGAGCAGTACTTC. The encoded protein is CASSELVRSNTYEQYF. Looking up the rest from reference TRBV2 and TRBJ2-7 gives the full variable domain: EPEVTQTPSHQVTQMGQEVILRCVPISNHLYFYWYRQILGQKVEFLVSFYNNEISEKSEIFDDQFSVERPDGSNFTLKIRSTKLEDSAMYFCASSELVRSNTYEQYFGPGTRLTVT.

The CDR3 DNA is TGTGCCAGCAGCGCTCGGACTAGCGGCGAGACCCAGTACTTC. Protein: CASSARTSGETQYF. The chain is built from TRBV5-6 and TRBJ2-5; TRBD2 agrees at 10 bases. Germline loops: CDR1 SGHDT, CDR2 YYEEEE. V lost 4 bases and J lost 5; bases outside the gene matches: 5. The CDR3 extends over 14 amino acids.

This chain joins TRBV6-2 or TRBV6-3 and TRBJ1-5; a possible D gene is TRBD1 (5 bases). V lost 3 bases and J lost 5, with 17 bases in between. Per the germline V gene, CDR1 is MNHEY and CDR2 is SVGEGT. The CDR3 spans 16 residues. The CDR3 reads CASSYYPRAGDQPQHF. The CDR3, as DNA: TGTGCCAGCAGTTATTACCCCAGGGCTGGGGATCAGCCCCAGCATTTT.

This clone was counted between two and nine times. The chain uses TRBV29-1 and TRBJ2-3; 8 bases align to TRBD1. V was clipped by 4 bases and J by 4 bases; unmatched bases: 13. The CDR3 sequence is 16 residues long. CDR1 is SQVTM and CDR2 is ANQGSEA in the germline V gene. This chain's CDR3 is CSVVFVPDREADTQYF. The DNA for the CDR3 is TGCAGCGTTGTTTTTGTCCCGGACAGGGAGGCAGATACGCAGTATTTT.

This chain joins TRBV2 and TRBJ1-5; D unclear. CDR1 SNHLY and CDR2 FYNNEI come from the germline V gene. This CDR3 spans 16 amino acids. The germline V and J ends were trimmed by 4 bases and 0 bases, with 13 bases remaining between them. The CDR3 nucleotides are TGTGCCAGCAGTGTGCGGGTGCGTGGTAGCAATCAGCCCCAGCATTTT. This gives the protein CASSVRVRGSNQPQHF.

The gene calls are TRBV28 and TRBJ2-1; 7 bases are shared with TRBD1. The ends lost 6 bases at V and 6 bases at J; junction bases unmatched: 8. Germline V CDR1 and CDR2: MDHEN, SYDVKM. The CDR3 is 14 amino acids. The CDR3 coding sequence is TGTGCCAGCAGCCAGGACAGGACTGGCAATGAGCAGTTCTTC. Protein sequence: CASSQDRTGNEQFF.

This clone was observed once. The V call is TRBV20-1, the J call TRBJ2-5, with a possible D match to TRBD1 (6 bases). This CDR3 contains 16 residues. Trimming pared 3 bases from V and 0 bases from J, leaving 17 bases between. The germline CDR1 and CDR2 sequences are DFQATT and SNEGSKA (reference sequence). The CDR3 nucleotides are TGCAGTGCTAGTCACAGGGAAGGGTTGTACCAAGAGACCCAGTACTTC. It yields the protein CSASHREGLYQETQYF.

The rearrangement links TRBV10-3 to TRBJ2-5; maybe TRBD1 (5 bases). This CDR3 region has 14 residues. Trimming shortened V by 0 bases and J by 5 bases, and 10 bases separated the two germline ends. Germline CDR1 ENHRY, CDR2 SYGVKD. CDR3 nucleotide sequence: TGTGCCATCAGTGAGTCGTTGGGGCGGGAGACCCAGTACTTC. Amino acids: CAISESLGRETQYF.

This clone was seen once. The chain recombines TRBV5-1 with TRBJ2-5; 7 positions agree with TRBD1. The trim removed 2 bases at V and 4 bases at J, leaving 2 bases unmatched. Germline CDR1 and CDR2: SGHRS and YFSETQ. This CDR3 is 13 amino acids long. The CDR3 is CASSLQGRETQYF. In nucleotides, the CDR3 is TGCGCCAGCAGCTTACAGGGGAGAGAGACCCAGTACTTC.

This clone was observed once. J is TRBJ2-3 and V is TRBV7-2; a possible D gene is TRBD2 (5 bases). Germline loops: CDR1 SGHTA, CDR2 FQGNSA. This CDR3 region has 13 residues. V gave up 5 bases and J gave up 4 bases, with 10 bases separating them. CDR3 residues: CASSINGADTQYF. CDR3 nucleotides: TGTGCCAGCAGCATAAACGGGGCAGATACGCAGTATTTT.

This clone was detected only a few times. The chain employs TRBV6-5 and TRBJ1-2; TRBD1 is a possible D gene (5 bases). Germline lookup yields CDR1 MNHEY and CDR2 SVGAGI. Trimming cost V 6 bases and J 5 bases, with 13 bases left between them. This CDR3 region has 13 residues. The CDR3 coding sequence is TGTGCCAGCAGGGGGGATGGGGGGTATGGCTACACCTTC. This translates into CASRGDGGYGYTF.

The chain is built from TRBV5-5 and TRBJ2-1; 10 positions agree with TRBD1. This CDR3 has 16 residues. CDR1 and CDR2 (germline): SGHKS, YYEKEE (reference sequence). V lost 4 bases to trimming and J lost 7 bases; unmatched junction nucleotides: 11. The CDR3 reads CASSGSWDRGGNEQFF. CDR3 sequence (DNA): TGTGCCAGCAGCGGATCTTGGGACAGGGGAGGGAATGAGCAGTTCTTC.

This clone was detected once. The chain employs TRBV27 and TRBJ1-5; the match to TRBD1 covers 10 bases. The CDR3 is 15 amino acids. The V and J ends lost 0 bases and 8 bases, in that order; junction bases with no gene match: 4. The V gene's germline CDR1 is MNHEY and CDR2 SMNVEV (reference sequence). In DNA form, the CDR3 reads TGTGCCAGCAGTTTATCGGGACAGGGGAGAAAGCCCCAGCATTTT. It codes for CASSLSGQGRKPQHF.

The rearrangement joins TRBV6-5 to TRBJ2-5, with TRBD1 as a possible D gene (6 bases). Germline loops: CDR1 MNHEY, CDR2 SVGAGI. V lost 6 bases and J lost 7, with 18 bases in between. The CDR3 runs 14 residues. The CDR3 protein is CASSRGQILGTQYF. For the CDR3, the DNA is TGTGCCAGCAGCCGAGGACAGATCCTGGGGACCCAGTACTTC.

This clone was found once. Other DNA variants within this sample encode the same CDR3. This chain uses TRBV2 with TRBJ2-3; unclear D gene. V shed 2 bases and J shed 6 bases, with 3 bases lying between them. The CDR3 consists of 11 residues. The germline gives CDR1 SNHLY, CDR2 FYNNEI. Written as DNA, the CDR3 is TGTGCCAGCAGTGAACGGGATACGCAGTATTTT. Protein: CASSERDTQYF.

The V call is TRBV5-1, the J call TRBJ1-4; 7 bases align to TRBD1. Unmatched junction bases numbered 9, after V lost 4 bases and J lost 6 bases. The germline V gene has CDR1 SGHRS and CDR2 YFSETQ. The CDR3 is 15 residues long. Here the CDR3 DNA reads TGCGCCAGCAGCCCAGGGGGGAGCTCAGATGAAAAACTGTTTTTT. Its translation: CASSPGGSSDEKLFF.

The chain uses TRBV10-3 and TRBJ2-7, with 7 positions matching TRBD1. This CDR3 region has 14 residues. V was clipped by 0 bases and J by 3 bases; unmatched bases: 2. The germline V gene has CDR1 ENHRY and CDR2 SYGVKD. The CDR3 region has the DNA TGTGCCATCAGTGAGTCGGACAGGTTCTACGAGCAGTACTTC. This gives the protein CAISESDRFYEQYF.

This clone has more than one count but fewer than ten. This chain's CDR3 is CATSREQEYNEQFF. CDR3 DNA: TGTGCCACCAGCAGGGAACAGGAGTACAATGAGCAGTTCTTC. V gene TRBV15 combines with J gene TRBJ2-1; D might be TRBD1 (5 bases). CDR3 length: 14 residues. The ends were cut back, 3 bases at V and 4 bases at J, with 10 bases in the middle. Germline CDR1 LNHNV, CDR2 YYDKDF (reference sequence). Using reference TRBV15 and TRBJ2-1 for the parts outside the CDR3, the full variable domain is DAMVIQNPRYQVTQFGKPVTLSCSQTLNHNVMYWYQQKSSQAPKLLFHYYDKDFNNEADTPDNFQSRRPNTSFCFLDIRSPGLGDTAMYLCATSREQEYNEQFFGPGTRLTVL.

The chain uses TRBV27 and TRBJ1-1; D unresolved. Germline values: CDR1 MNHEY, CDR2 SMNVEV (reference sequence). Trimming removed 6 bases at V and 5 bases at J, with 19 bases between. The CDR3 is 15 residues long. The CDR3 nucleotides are TGTGCCAGCAGCCGTAGCCCCAATCCGGGAACTGAAGCTTTCTTT. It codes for CASSRSPNPGTEAFF.

CDR3 nucleotides: TGTGCCACCAGTGATTTGCACAGAGCCGGGGAGCTGTTTTTT. Translating it yields CATSDLHRAGELFF. The V call is TRBV24-1, the J call TRBJ2-2; D is unresolved. V was pared by 0 bases and J by 6 bases, with 7 bases between. In germline, CDR1 is KGHDR, CDR2 SFDVKD. This CDR3 spans 14 amino acids.

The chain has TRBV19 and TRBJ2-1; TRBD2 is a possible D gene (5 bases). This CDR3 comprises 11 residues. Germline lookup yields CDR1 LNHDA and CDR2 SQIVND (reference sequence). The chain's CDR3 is CAIGGRNEQFF. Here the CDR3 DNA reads TGTGCGATAGGCGGGCGAAATGAGCAGTTCTTC.

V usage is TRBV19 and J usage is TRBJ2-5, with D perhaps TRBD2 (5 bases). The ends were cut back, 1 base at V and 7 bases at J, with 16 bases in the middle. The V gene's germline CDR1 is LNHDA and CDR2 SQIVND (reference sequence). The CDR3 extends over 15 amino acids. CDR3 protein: CASSIGNRGIGTQYF. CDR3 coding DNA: TGTGCCAGTAGTATAGGGAACAGAGGGATCGGGACCCAGTACTTC.

CDR3 residues: CASSYQDEAFF. CDR3 nucleotide sequence: TGTGCCAGCAGTTATCAGGATGAAGCTTTCTTT. The chain combines TRBV7-3 with TRBJ1-1; D gene uncertain. Germline V gene lookup returns CDR1 SGHTA and CDR2 FQGTGA. There are 11 residues in the CDR3. Trimming removed 6 bases at V and 7 bases at J, with 9 bases between.

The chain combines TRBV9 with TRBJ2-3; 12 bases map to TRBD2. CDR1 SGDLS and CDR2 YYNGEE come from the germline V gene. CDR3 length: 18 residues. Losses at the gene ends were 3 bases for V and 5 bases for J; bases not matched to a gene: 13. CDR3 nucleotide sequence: TGTGCCAGCAGCGCATCCGGGACTAGCGGGCCGCCAGGAGATACGCAGTATTTT. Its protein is CASSASGTSGPPGDTQYF. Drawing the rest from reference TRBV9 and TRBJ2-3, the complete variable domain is DSGVTQTPKHLITATGQRVTLRCSPRSGDLSVYWYQQSLDQGLQFLIQYYNGEERAKGNILERFSAQQFPDLHSELNLSSLELGDSALYFCASSASGTSGPPGDTQYFGPGTRLTVL.